Reported below is one TCR beta chain. As handled by the study authors: Cell counts per sample came from amplifying reference gene primers. Assay: immunoSEQ multiplex PCR; the TCRdb copy retains only in-frame clones and omits some. V and J calls and clone size are those listed in that table; D and trimming were worked out from the DNA. The sample shows some 200,000 clones, approximately 84% of them seen only once. Germline CDR1 reads ENHRY; CDR2 reads SYGVKD. The V end was cut by 4 bases, the J end by 6 bases, with 4 bases between. The CDR3 length is 11 residues. This sample is drawn from a study of blood T cell repertoires in COVID-19.

The source of this sequence is a human donor with acute or convalescent COVID-19. The donor label of this sample is uncertain. Sequences were obtained from peripheral blood. The V call is TRBV10-3, the J call TRBJ2-1; no clear D gene. The CDR3 here is CAISVINEQFF. The CDR3 nucleotides are TGTGCCATCAGTGTTATCAATGAGCAGTTCTTC.